A selection of T cell receptor beta chains follows, all from one sample in a study of regulatory T cells in long-lasting Graves disease. TCRdb reprocessed the multiplex PCR reads via MiXCR and lists one record per CDR3 protein. The sample has roughly 450,000 distinct CDR3 sequences; more than 20% are singletons. This material consisted of peripheral blood mononuclear cells (PBMCs), taken when the disease was refractory, from a patient treated with antithyroid drugs. The receptors derive from a female donor with Graves disease. Both conserved end residues are trimmed from each CDR3. D genes are given only for firm matches. The size field is filled for only some rows; it gives once, few, many or a size class.

V	D	J	size	CDR3
TRBV5-1	NA	TRBJ2-5	NA	ASSLVPDRTQETQY
TRBV9	TRBD1	TRBJ1-2	once	ASSVGGTALGSNYGYT
TRBV6-7	NA	TRBJ2-7	few	ASSKGCRSSYEQY
TRBV19	TRBD1	TRBJ2-5	NA	ASSPTGTVQETQY
TRBV6-2/TRBV6-3	TRBD1	TRBJ1-1	NA	ASSYPSGQRNTEAF
TRBV14	NA	TRBJ2-7	NA	ASSPPWDGYEQY
TRBV29-1	NA	TRBJ1-1	NA	SVESGAHTEAF
TRBV28	NA	TRBJ1-1	many	ASRPHMVTEAF
TRBV13	NA	TRBJ2-2	few	ASLTGGSGELF
TRBV7-9	TRBD1	TRBJ1-4	many	ASSFAGTGDEKLF
TRBV6-9	NA	TRBJ2-7	NA	ASSYAVASEQY
TRBV5-1	NA	TRBJ1-1	NA	ASSFVIDTEAF
TRBV18	TRBD2	TRBJ2-1	NA	ASSPRASGSHEQF
TRBV28	NA	TRBJ1-3	few	ASSRQPFSGNTIY
TRBV19	NA	TRBJ1-1	few	ASSMGRLRYRNTEAF
TRBV19	NA	TRBJ2-7	few	ASSAELYWEQY
TRBV7-2	TRBD1	TRBJ2-5	few	ASSKTGGQGETQY
TRBV6-5	NA	TRBJ2-2	many	ASSYSLSRLTGNGELF
TRBV30	TRBD2	TRBJ2-1	once	AWSVGTSGSNEQF
TRBV2	NA	TRBJ2-2	many	ASMGDTNTGELF
TRBV9	NA	TRBJ1-5	NA	ASSNKNQGGPYSNQPQH
TRBV3-1	NA	TRBJ2-3	NA	ASSQFIGGAASTDTQY
TRBV7-6	NA	TRBJ2-7	NA	ASSLAGAGDEQY
TRBV28	TRBD1	TRBJ2-5	many	ASSQGLGTGVIRAAVETQY
TRBV29-1	TRBD1	TRBJ2-7	many	SAGDSSYEQY
TRBV6-5	TRBD1	TRBJ1-5	many	ASSYLLTGERPNQPQH
TRBV29-1	NA	TRBJ1-3	few	SVGAGNTIY
TRBV10-3	NA	TRBJ2-2	few	AISEANTGELF
TRBV27	NA	TRBJ1-4	many	ASSLLGVPEKLF
TRBV27	NA	TRBJ2-5	many	ASSFNSGTQETQY
TRBV10-3	NA	TRBJ2-7	NA	AIALIPSYEQY
TRBV30	TRBD2	TRBJ2-7	many	AWSVEIAGAYEQY
TRBV29-1	NA	TRBJ2-3	NA	SVENPTDTQY
TRBV5-6	TRBD2	TRBJ2-7	few	ASSLGLAGYYEQY
TRBV19	NA	TRBJ1-5	NA	ASSIVAGDGQPQH
TRBV2	NA	TRBJ1-5	many	ASSVISARSPDQPQH
TRBV7-9	TRBD1	TRBJ1-2	NA	ASSSSDRGLPLNYGYT
TRBV5-1	NA	TRBJ1-1	NA	ASSLVTGSNTEAF
TRBV7-8	NA	TRBJ2-5	few	ASSLAARRGGETQY
TRBV4-2	NA	TRBJ2-7	few	ASSQFSLSEQY
TRBV15	TRBD2	TRBJ2-7	many	ATSSSGGSSYEQY